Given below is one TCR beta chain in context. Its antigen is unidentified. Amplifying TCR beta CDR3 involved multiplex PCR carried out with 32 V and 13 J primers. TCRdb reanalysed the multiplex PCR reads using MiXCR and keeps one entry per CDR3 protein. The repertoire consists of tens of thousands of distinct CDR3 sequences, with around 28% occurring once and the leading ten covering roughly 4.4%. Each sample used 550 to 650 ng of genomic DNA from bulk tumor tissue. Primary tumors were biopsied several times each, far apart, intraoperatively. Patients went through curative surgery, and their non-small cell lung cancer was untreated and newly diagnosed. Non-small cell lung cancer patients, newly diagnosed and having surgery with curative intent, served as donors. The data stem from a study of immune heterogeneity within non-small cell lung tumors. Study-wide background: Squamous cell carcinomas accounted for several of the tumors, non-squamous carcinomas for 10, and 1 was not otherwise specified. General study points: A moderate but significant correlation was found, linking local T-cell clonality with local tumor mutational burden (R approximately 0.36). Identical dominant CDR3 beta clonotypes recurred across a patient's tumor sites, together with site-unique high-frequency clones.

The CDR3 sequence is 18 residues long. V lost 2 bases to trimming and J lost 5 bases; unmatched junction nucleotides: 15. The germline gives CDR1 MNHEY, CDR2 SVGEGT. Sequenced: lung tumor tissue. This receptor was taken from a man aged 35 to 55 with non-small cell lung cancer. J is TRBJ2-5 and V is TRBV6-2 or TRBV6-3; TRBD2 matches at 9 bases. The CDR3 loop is CASSYAPSGVWGDETQYF. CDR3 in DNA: TGTGCCAGCAGTTACGCTCCTAGCGGGGTCTGGGGGGATGAGACCCAGTACTTC.